This T cell receptor (beta chain) was captured by sequencing in a study of OX40 agonist ivuxolimab in advanced cancers. Trimming took off 4 bases at V and 0 bases at J, with 13 bases between the two ends. Germline assignment: CDR1 SGHDN and CDR2 FVKESK. This CDR3 region has 16 residues. The assay was immunoSEQ multiplex PCR, and TCRdb's table has in-frame clones only and misses some. Of under 95,000 clones listed, roughly 93% are singletons. The source is an adult with an advanced solid tumor such as melanoma, head and neck, liver or kidney cancer. The rearrangement links TRBV14 to TRBJ2-1; perhaps TRBD2 as D (5 bases). The sequencing here drew on CD4+ or CD8+ T cells sorted from blood, taken in a trial of the OX40 agonist ivuxolimab. The CDR3 coding sequence is TGTGCCAGCAGCCCGCCCGGACTTAGCTCCTACAATGAGCAGTTCTTC. Protein sequence: CASSPPGLSSYNEQFF.